This TCR beta chain was sequenced for a study of T-cell reconstitution after alpha-beta-depleted transplantation in children. Using unique molecular identifiers, the investigators prepared the TCRbeta library. TCRdb independently ran MiXCR on the PCR reads; one entry per CDR3 protein. The repertoire holds approximately 400,000 distinct CDR3 sequences, with approximately 11% as singletons. J was trimmed by 7 bases and V by 1 base; bases with no gene match: 5. This CDR3 is 16 amino acids long. In germline, CDR1 is SEHNR, CDR2 FQNEAQ (reference sequence). The chain couples TRBV7-9 to TRBJ1-6; the match to TRBD1 covers 9 bases. The input for sequencing was PBMCs from the stem cell graft donor, taken from the stem cell graft. The clonotype originates from a human donor who donated a stem cell graft to a child with acute myeloid leukemia. The DNA of the CDR3 is TGTGCCAGCAGCTTAGAACCGGGACAGGGAAATTCACCCCTCCACTTT. Protein: CASSLEPGQGNSPLHF.